Many counts were recorded for the clone carrying this TCR beta chain. Its antigen remains unknown. These data belong to a study of neurological immune-mediated disorders. The cDNA was generated through 5'RACE incorporating 10-nucleotide random UMIs. TCRdb called the 5' RACE reads again in MiXCR, with one record for every CDR3 protein. The table shows 70,000 or so distinct CDR3 sequences, with 2.5% to 4% occurring only once. This CDR3 contains 12 residues. After removal of 3 bases from V and 11 bases from J, the junction contained 5 bases not matched to a gene. Study observations and caveats: HTLV-1-associated myelopathy led in TCR clonal expansion, while multiple sclerosis ranked lowest, below healthy controls. On phylogenetic grouping, the repertoires of 18 of 34 multiple sclerosis patients fell within one related-CDR3 cluster, constituting a possible signature.

This TCR came from a woman aged 45 to 65 with multiple sclerosis. Material for sequencing was PBMCs. This chain links TRBV12-3 or TRBV12-4 with TRBJ1-1; the match to TRBD1 covers 8 bases. The CDR3 bases are TGTGCCAGCAGTTTCGGTCAGGGGGCGGCTTTCTTT. As protein: CASSFGQGAAFF.